This T cell receptor (beta chain) was sequenced during a study of shared clonotypes between healthy human individuals (TCRdb year 2020). In the study overall: The cohort comprised a couple of women and three men aged 18 to 49 years. Each donor's leukapheresis produced roughly between roughly 0.94 and 9.5 billion PBMCs. To estimate repertoire size and how much clonotypes are shared between individuals, the study performed deep sequencing of blood TCR repertoires from roughly five healthy adults. Different laboratories and diverse techniques were used to prepare libraries and sequence TCR repertoires, to increase sequencing depth and limit assay-specific biases. For each donor, CD4 naive and CD4 memory were each given three plates, CD8 naive was given two plates, and CD8 memory was given one plate. Paper-wide results and their limitations: Pairwise subsampling indicated that sequencing depth was expected to affect the degree of clonotype sharing among donors. Naive subsets generally had larger estimated clonotype richness than memory subsets. Sampling was restricted to blood, and TCR repertoires in tissue are likely to differ from TCR repertoires in blood. When several donors were compared, the shared fraction of clonotypes was about 5.4% for naive CD4, roughly 3.3% for naive CD8, 2.3% for memory CD4, and around 0.4% for memory CD8. The small number of donors limited the genetic and exposure-history diversity represented. Rarefaction of sorted-subset datasets indicated incomplete sequencing despite the large sequencing depth. Clonotypes shared by all four sorted-subset donors showed higher generation probabilities than non-shared clonotypes.

Reading the germline V gene gives CDR1 LGHNT and CDR2 FRNRAP. Its CDR3 holds 15 amino acids, cysteine through phenylalanine. Only CDR3 DNA is held: 45 bases, read in frame from base 1. Relative to germline, V is 6 bases shorter and J is 2 bases shorter, with 13 bases between their ends. TCR CDR3 regions were amplified from genomic DNA by multiplex PCR using the deep immunoSEQ assay. Extracted genomic DNA from each cell subset was spread evenly across all wells of several immunoSEQ 96-well plates, with each plate serving as a replicate. For sorted subsets, approximately 210 ng genomic DNA, equal to approximately 30,000 T cell genomes, was loaded into each replicate PCR. The purified libraries were quantified using a Qubit 3.0 fluorometer, sized with a Bioanalyzer 2100, and then quantified again using the KAPA Library Quantification kit. Each immunoSEQ 96-well plate was sequenced on its own single-read 150-cycle Illumina NextSeq 550 flow cell. As for the authors' bioinformatics: The immunoSEQ output contained only junctional sequences without quality scores, so filtering could not match that applied to full-length reads. To assign V/J genes and CDR3, sequences were annotated using PyIR, a Python wrapper for IgBLAST v1.9, with IMGT germline references. Reads with weak V/J assignments (E-value above 1e-6), missing CDR3, stop codons, out-of-frame junctions, or ambiguous translated residues were removed. V3J clonotypes were defined as sequences sharing the same inferred V gene, J gene, and CDR3 amino acid sequence. Percentage overlap between repertoires was computed as shared unique clonotypes divided by the size of the smaller repertoire. Richness of each repertoire was evaluated using RTK rarefaction, the Chao1 estimator, and Recon v2.1 estimates of unobserved clonotypes. Generation probabilities for all TCRbeta clonotypes obtained by the gDNA method from four donors were computed using OLGA. This is the immuneACCESS table as TCRdb keeps it, with only in-frame sequences that have V and J called. A part of the clones is gone; compared with another copy, unresolved V genes explain less than half, and the rest is unexplained. V and J calls and clone size come straight from that table; D and trimming were deduced from the DNA. The sample table lists about 2 million clones, roughly 94% of them with a count of one. The top ten clonotypes cover about 1.1% of the sample.

CD8 naive samples consisted of CD45RO-negative cells that were positively selected for CCR7, yielding a CD45RA+CCR7+ population without TemRA cells. Donors were healthy HIV-negative adults with no recently reported acute infections or vaccinations. Only Caucasian adults living in Nashville, Tennessee, USA were represented among the donors. Blood was collected by leukapheresis, and PBMCs were isolated by Ficoll-Histopaque density gradient centrifugation and then cryopreserved in liquid nitrogen vapor phase. Analytical flow cytometry was used to check the purity and quantity of every magnetically sorted T cell population. Genomic DNA was isolated from each sorted fraction and quantified by UV absorbance on a Nanodrop 2000c. This clone was observed a single time. No antigen is known for it. Base qualities are not recorded, but no much larger clone differs from it by a single base.

This clonotype was sampled from a man aged 18 to 29 in good health. Specimen: naive CD8+ T cells sorted from blood. The cell subset or site label of this sample denotes: CD45RA+CCR7+. The sequence links TRBV12-5 to TRBJ1-4; confidence is insufficient to name the D gene. The CDR3 protein sequence reads: CASGSLGLTNEKLFF. The bases read TGTGCTAGTGGCTCCCTTGGTTTGACTAATGAAAAACTGTTTTTT.